Below are 5 T cell receptor beta chains sequenced from a single sample in a study of T cells in Graves' hyperthyroidism and ophthalmopathy. TCR beta CDR3 regions were amplified from RNA. Carried out on the TCR CDR3, a first-round RT-PCR used the HTBI primer set. TCRdb ran MiXCR on the multiplex PCR reads and lists one entry per CDR3 protein. The data contain over 250,000 distinct CDR3 sequences, about 18% of them singletons. The specimen sequenced was blood. All receptors come from a woman aged 55-69 years with Graves' ophthalmopathy.

The sample holds many counts of this clonotype. V usage is TRBV7-9 and J usage is TRBJ2-6; 12 bases are shared with TRBD1. The CDR3 extends over 18 amino acids. Trimming took 5 bases from V and 2 from J; bases not matched to a gene: 7. Germline V CDR1 and CDR2: SEHNR, FQNEAQ (reference sequence). CDR3 DNA: TGTGCCAGCAGCGCCGGGACAGGGGGCAGGGCTGGGGCCAACGTCCTGACTTTC. Translation gives CASSAGTGGRAGANVLTF.

This clonotype was picked up many times. The chain links TRBV10-3 to TRBJ2-3; possible D gene TRBD2, 5 bases. Trimming took 11 bases from V and 2 from J, leaving 23 bases between them. The germline gives CDR1 ENHRY, CDR2 SYGVKD. This CDR3 comprises 16 residues. The CDR3 reads CAATSQLAATTDTQYF. The CDR3 bases are TGTGCCGCAACATCTCAGCTAGCTGCTACCACAGATACGCAGTATTTT.

The chain couples TRBV14 to TRBJ1-2, with 9 nucleotides matching TRBD1. The CDR3 runs 15 residues. The V and J ends lost 4 bases and 6 bases, in that order; junction bases with no gene match: 9. Looked up from germline, CDR1 is SGHDN and CDR2 is FVKESK. The CDR3 sequence is CASSRTRQGVDGYTF. The CDR3, as DNA: TGTGCCAGCAGCCGGACCCGACAGGGGGTGGATGGCTACACCTTC.

The rearrangement joins TRBV24-1 to TRBJ2-7; 8 bases line up with TRBD1. This CDR3 spans 16 amino acids. Trimming took 3 bases from V and 3 from J; bases not matched to a gene: 9. Germline values: CDR1 KGHDR, CDR2 SFDVKD. The CDR3 spells CATSDTAGQGCYEQYF. The CDR3 coding sequence is TGTGCCACCAGTGATACCGCTGGACAGGGTTGCTACGAGCAGTACTTC.

This clonotype was seen many times. V and J are TRBV7-2 and TRBJ2-3; D is possibly TRBD1 or TRBD2 (6 bases each). Germline lookup yields CDR1 SGHTA and CDR2 FQGNSA. This CDR3 is built from 16 residues. V shed 5 bases and J shed 5 bases, with 20 bases lying between them. In nucleotides, the CDR3 is TGTGCCAGCAGCCCCCAAGGAGGGGGAGGTGGAGATACGCAGTATTTT. As protein: CASSPQGGGGGDTQYF.